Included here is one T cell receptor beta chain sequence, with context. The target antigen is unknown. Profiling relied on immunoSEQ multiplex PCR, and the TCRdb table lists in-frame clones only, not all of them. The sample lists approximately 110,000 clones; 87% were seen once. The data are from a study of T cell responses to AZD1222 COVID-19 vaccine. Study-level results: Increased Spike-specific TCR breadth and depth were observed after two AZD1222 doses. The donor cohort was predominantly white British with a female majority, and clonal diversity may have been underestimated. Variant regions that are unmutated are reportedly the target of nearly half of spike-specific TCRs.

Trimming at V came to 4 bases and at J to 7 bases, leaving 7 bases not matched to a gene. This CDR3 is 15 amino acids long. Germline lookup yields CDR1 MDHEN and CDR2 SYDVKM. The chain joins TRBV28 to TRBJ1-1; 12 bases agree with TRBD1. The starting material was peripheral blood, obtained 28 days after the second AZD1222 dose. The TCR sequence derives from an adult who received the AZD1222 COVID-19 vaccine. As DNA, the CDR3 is TGTGCCAGCAGTTATCGGGGACAGGGGGCGGGTGAAGCTTTCTTT. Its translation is CASSYRGQGAGEAFF.